These 19 T cell receptor beta chains came from one sample sequenced in a study of early T cells in non-severe SARS-CoV-2 infection. MiXCR was run by TCRdb on the 5' RACE reads, yielding one entry per CDR3 protein. The table lists tens of thousands of distinct CDR3 sequences, 15% of them singletons. The specimen was whole blood. The receptors here all came from an adult who was a healthcare worker with PCR-confirmed SARS-CoV-2 infection or an uninfected control (not recorded which).

This clonotype was seen only a few times. This chain joins TRBV29-1 and TRBJ1-2; 7 positions match TRBD1. Germline CDR1 reads SQVTM; CDR2 reads ANQGSEA. The CDR3 is made up of 13 amino acids. The trim removed 6 bases at V and 2 bases at J, leaving 6 bases unmatched. Written as DNA, the CDR3 is TGCAGCGTACCGGGACAGTACAACTATGGCTACACCTTC. It encodes CSVPGQYNYGYTF.

This chain connects TRBV28 to TRBJ1-2; maybe TRBD1 (5 bases). From germline, CDR1 is MDHEN and CDR2 SYDVKM. This CDR3 region has 14 residues. The germline V and J ends were trimmed by 3 bases and 4 bases, with 12 bases remaining between them. The CDR3 DNA sequence: TGTGCCAGCAGTTTCCGGGGGACCGCCTATGGCTACACCTTC. Amino acid sequence: CASSFRGTAYGYTF.

This clonotype was detected only a few times. The rearrangement uses TRBV20-1 and TRBJ2-5; tentatively, D is TRBD1 (5 bases). The CDR3 extends over 13 amino acids. The V gene's germline CDR1 is DFQATT and CDR2 SNEGSKA (reference sequence). V dropped 1 base and J dropped 3 bases, with 9 bases sitting between them. The CDR3 DNA sequence: TGCAGTGCTAGAGCCCCCAGGGAAGAGACCCAGTACTTC. Its protein product is CSARAPREETQYF.

This clonotype was counted many times. V is TRBV27 and J is TRBJ1-1, with TRBD1 identical over 8 bases. This CDR3 is built from 12 residues. J lost 7 bases, V lost 8 bases, and 6 bases had no gene match. Looked up from germline, CDR1 is MNHEY and CDR2 is SMNVEV (reference sequence). The CDR3 spells CASGFGQGEAFF. CDR3 sequence (DNA): TGTGCCAGCGGATTTGGACAGGGTGAAGCTTTCTTT.

This clonotype was picked up a small number of times. The chain recombines TRBV20-1 with TRBJ1-5; a weak D match, TRBD1 (6 bases). The ends were cut back, 3 bases at V and 4 bases at J, with 16 bases in the middle. Germline CDR1 reads DFQATT; CDR2 reads SNEGSKA (reference sequence). The CDR3 runs 15 residues. CDR3 DNA: TGCAGTGCTAGCGGACAGTACGGGAAAAATCAGCCCCAGCATTTT. This encodes CSASGQYGKNQPQHF.

The rearrangement links TRBV7-2 to TRBJ1-1; D uncertain. The ends were cut back, 1 base at V and 11 bases at J, with 11 bases in the middle. Looked up from germline, CDR1 is SGHTA and CDR2 is FQGNSA. The CDR3 is made up of 12 amino acids. The CDR3 is CASSLGGFWAFF. Here the CDR3 DNA reads TGTGCCAGCAGCTTAGGCGGCTTCTGGGCTTTCTTT.

The chain has TRBV2 and TRBJ1-1; 8 bases map to TRBD1. J gave up 7 bases and V 11 bases, and 15 bases lay outside the gene matches. This CDR3 spans 14 amino acids. Germline-derived CDR1 and CDR2 are SNHLY and FYNNEI. The CDR3 nucleotides read TGTGCCGGCGCCACCGCTGACAGGGGAAGTGAAGCTTTCTTT. It yields the protein CAGATADRGSEAFF.

This clonotype appeared many times. This chain connects TRBV28 to TRBJ2-1; tentative D call: TRBD1 (5 bases). This CDR3 comprises 13 residues. Trimming took off 7 bases at V and 5 bases at J, with 12 bases between the two ends. Germline V gene data show CDR1 as MDHEN and CDR2 as SYDVKM. This CDR3 reads CASTPRQNNEQFF. Written as DNA, the CDR3 is TGTGCCAGCACCCCCAGACAGAACAATGAGCAGTTCTTC.

This clonotype was seen more than once but under ten times. The rearrangement links TRBV27 to TRBJ2-7; TRBD2 agrees at 9 bases. Per germline, CDR1 MNHEY and CDR2 SMNVEV (reference sequence). This CDR3 region has 17 residues. V dropped 3 bases and J dropped 0; count of bases not matched to a gene: 9. The CDR3 sequence is CASSFTPSGTNSYEQYF. The CDR3 coding sequence is TGTGCCAGCAGTTTCACACCTAGCGGGACGAACTCCTACGAGCAGTACTTC.

This clonotype was recorded many times. This sequence joins TRBV7-8 and TRBJ1-1; possibly TRBD1 for D (6 bases). The CDR3 is made up of 15 amino acids. Germline CDR1 SGHVS, CDR2 FQNEAQ. The V end was cut by 5 bases, the J end by 0 bases, with 13 bases between. Here the CDR3 DNA reads TGTGCCAGCAGCGCGGACAGCTACTTGAACACTGAAGCTTTCTTT. Encoded protein: CASSADSYLNTEAFF.

This clonotype turned up a few times. In DNA form, the CDR3 reads TGTGCCAGCAGATTAAGGGGCTTTGGCTACACCTTC. Amino acid sequence: CASRLRGFGYTF. The genes are TRBV28 and TRBJ1-2, with a tentative D call TRBD1 (5 bases). CDR3 length: 12 amino acids. Per germline, CDR1 MDHEN and CDR2 SYDVKM. V was clipped by 6 bases and J by 7 bases, with 12 bases between them.

The table lists this clonotype with many counts. This chain links TRBV10-3 with TRBJ1-1; TRBD1 might be the D (6 bases). V was cut by 5 bases and J by 3 bases, with 10 bases left in between. Germline CDR1 ENHRY, CDR2 SYGVKD. This CDR3 is 13 amino acids long. For the CDR3, the DNA is TGTGCCATCAGTTTCGACAGGTACACTGAAGCTTTCTTT. It specifies CAISFDRYTEAFF.

This clonotype was picked up many times. The chain uses TRBV5-8 and TRBJ2-5; 9 bases are shared with TRBD1. The CDR3 extends over 19 amino acids. V was pared by 3 bases and J by 4 bases, with 19 bases of the junction left unmatched. Germline lookup yields CDR1 SGHTS and CDR2 YDEGEE. The CDR3 is CASSYSWWPGQGVLETQYF. The CDR3 coding sequence is TGTGCCAGCAGCTACTCCTGGTGGCCGGGACAGGGTGTTTTAGAGACCCAGTACTTC.

This clonotype was counted a few times. The chain recombines TRBV28 with TRBJ1-1; D gene ambiguous. The CDR3 consists of 12 residues. Germline CDR1 is MDHEN and CDR2 is SYDVKM. V lost 4 bases to trimming and J lost 1 base, with 4 bases between them. CDR3 region: CASSSQNTEAFF. Written as DNA, the CDR3 is TGTGCCAGCAGTTCGCAGAACACTGAAGCTTTCTTT.

This clonotype was recorded at least ten times. V usage is TRBV4-3 and J usage is TRBJ1-1, with no clear D. CDR3 length equals 13 residues. From germline, CDR1 is LGHNA and CDR2 YSLEER. Trimming pared 4 bases from V and 1 base from J, leaving 7 bases between. The CDR3 sequence is CASSPMQNTEAFF. CDR3 nucleotides: TGCGCCAGCAGCCCGATGCAGAACACTGAAGCTTTCTTT.

On this clonotype: Sequence at one end of the junction differs from germline and may be a read error. The chain joins TRBV6-1 to TRBJ2-1; TRBD2 matches at 12 bases. Germline-derived CDR1 and CDR2 are MNHNS and SASEGT. This CDR3 is 16 amino acids long. CDR3 DNA sequence: TGTACCAGCAGTGAACAGTCTATGCTAGCGGGAGGGGAGCAGTTCTTC. Its translation: CTSSEQSMLAGGEQFF.

CDR3 protein: CASSSSTGFLYNEQFF. The CDR3 DNA reads TGTGCCAGCAGTTCCAGTACAGGGTTCCTCTACAATGAGCAGTTCTTC. This chain connects TRBV27 to TRBJ2-1; a weak D match, TRBD1 (6 bases). Germline lookup yields CDR1 MNHEY and CDR2 SMNVEV (reference sequence). The length of the CDR3 is 16 residues. Trimming stripped 4 bases from V and 3 bases from J, with 16 bases between.

V gene TRBV12-2 combines with J gene TRBJ1-5. TRBV12-2 is a known pseudogene. CDR3 length: 12 residues. For the CDR3, the DNA is TGTGCAAGTCGCCTCGGGTATCAGCCCCAGCATTTT. Protein: CASRLGYQPQHF.

This clonotype came up a few times. The rearrangement uses TRBV11-2 and TRBJ2-1; 11 bases agree with TRBD2. With 2 bases clipped from V and 7 bases from J, the junction kept 7 bases outside the gene matches. CDR1 is SGHAT, CDR2 FQNNGV, per germline. The CDR3 covers 16 residues. CDR3 nucleotides: TGTGCCAGCAGCTTATCGGTAGCGGGAGGGTGGAATGAGCAGTTCTTC. This sequence encodes CASSLSVAGGWNEQFF.